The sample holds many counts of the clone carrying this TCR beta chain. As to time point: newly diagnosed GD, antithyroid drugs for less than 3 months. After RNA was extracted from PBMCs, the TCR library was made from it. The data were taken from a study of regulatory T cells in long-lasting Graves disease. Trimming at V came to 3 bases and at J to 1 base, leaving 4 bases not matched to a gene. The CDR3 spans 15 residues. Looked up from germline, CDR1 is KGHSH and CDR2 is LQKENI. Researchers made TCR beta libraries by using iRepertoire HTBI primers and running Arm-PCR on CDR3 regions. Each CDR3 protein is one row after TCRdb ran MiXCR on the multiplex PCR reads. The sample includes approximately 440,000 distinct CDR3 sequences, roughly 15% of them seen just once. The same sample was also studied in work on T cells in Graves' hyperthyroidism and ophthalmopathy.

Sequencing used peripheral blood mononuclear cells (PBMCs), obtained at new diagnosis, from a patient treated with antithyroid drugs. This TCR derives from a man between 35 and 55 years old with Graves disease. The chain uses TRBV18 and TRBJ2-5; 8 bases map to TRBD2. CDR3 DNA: TGTGCCAGCTCACCGATTAGCGGGGCCCAAGAGACCCAGTACTTC. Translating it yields CASSPISGAQETQYF.